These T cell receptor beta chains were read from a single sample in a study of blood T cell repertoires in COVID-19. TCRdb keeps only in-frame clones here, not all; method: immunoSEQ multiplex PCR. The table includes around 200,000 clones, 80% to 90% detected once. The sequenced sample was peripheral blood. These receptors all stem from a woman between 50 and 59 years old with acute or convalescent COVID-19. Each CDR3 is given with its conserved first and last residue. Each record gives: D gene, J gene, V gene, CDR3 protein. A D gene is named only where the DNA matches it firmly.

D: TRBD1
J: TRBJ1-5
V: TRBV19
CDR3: CASGKTGTVVSQPQHF

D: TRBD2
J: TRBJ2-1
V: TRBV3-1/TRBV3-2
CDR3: CASSYTSGRGNEQFF

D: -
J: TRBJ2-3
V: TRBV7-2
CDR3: CASSPENRDTQYF

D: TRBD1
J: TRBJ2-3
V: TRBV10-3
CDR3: CAISESTGADTQYF

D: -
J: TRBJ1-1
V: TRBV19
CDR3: CASSWQGMNTEAFF

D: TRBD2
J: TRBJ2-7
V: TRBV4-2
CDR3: CASSLTSGSGSYEQYF

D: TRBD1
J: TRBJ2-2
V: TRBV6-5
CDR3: CASSRDRGLTGELFF

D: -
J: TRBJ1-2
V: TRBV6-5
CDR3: CASRPYSGEYYGYTF

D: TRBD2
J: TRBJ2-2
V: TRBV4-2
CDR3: CASSQPGLAGGTNTGELFF

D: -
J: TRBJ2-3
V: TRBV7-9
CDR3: CASSLGRQAASTDTQYF

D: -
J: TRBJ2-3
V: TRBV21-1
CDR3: CASSGPGPLREDSTDTQYF

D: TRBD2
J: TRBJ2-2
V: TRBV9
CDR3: CASSVLAGVGTGELFF

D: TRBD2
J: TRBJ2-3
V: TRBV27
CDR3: CASTLSGARRDTQYF

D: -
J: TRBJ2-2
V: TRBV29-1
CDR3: CSVDLQGANTGELFF

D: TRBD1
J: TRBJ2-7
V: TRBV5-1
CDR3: CASSPGQGAGEQYF

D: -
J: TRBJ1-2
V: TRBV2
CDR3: CASTQGNYGYTF

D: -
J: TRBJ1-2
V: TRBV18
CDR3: CASSPPTETYGYTF

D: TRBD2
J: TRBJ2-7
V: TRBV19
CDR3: CASSTTSGVLKQYF

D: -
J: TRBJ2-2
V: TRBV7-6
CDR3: CASSDTPLAGELFF

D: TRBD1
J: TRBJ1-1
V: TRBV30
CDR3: CAWSIRQGLNTEAFF

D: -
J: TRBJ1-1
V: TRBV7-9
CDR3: CASSLDSNTEAFF

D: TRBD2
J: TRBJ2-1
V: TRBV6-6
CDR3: CASSNGAGVPRNEQFF

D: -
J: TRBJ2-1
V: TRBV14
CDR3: CASSQVRDWQFF

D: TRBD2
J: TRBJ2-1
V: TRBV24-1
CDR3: CATSDSTSGTYNEQFF

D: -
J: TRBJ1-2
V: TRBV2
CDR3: CASSGIPNGYTF

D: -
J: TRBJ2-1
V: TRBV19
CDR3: CASRERYRGEYNEQFF

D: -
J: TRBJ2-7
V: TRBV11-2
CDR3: CASSRVLDRSYEQYF

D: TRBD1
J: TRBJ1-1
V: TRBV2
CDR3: CASRPDRRDTEAFF

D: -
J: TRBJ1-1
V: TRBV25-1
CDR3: CASSRATEAFF

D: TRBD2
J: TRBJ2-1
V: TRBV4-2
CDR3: CASSQVGTSGSNEQFF

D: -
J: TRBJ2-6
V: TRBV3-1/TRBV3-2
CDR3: CASSHGRVIRANVLTF

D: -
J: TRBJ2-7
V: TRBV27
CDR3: CASSPGAGEQYF

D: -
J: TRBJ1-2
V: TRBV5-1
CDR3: CASSLEGWYGYTF

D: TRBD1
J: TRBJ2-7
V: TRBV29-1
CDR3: CSVETGTGGPYEQYF

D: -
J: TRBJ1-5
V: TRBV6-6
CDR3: CASSYSGDYQPQHF

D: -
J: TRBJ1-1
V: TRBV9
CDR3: CASSVDVSGTEAFF

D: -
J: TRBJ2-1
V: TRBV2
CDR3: CASKRGGAYNEQFF

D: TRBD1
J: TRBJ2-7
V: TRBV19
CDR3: CASSIVGQGSHEQYF

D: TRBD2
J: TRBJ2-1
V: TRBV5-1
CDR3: CASSPRVGTINEQFF

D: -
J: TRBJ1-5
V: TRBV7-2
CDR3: CASSLEGFSGRTAWPQHF

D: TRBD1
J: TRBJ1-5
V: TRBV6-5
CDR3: CASTGGGGQPQHF

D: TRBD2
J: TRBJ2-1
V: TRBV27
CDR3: CASNQGTSSYNEQFF

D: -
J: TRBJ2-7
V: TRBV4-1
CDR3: CASSQEDSPYEQYF

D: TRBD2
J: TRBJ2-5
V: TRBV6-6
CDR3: CASSGTSVQETQYF

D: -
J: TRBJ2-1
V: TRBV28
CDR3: CASSSPKTGHGSYNEQFF

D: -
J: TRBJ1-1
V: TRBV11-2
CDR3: CASSLVGRGRDTEAFF

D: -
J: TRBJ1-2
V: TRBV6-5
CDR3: CASSYATPPGVHF

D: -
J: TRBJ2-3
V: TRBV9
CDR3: CASSVPWGVTDTQYF

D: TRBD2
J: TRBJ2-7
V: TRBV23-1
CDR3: CASSLTITGTSGSYEQYF

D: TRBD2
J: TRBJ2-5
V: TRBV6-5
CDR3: CACGLAGGEQETQYF

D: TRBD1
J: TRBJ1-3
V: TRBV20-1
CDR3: CSASPTTGAGNTIYF

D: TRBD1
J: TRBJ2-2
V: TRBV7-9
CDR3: CASSLGTGVGGELFF

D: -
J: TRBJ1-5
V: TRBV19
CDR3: CASKGSGFSQPQHF

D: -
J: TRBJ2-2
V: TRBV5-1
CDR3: CASSLQGTNTGELFF